Listed below are T cell receptor beta chains from one sample, sequenced in a study of radiation and T cells in renal cell carcinoma. Generated by immunoSEQ multiplex PCR, the TCRdb table keeps only in-frame clones and is missing some. The sample holds roughly 150,000 clones, around 90% seen once. The source material was blood, sampled from a patient whose treatment included radiotherapy and nephrectomy. The receptors were gathered from a woman aged 70-85 years with renal cell carcinoma. Each CDR3 is given with its conserved first and last residue. D genes are given only for firm matches. Size values are once, few and many counts, or a class for expanded clones, and some rows have none.

clone size	D gene	V gene	J gene	CDR3 protein	CDR3 DNA
.	TRBD1	TRBV5-8	TRBJ1-1	CASSSQTGAEAFF	TGTGCCAGCAGCTCTCAGACAGGGGCTGAAGCTTTCTTT
.	.	TRBV4-2	TRBJ1-2	CASSQDLRGDHGYTF	TGTGCCAGCAGCCAAGATCTACGGGGAGACCATGGCTACACCTTC
once	.	TRBV5-1	TRBJ1-1	CASSLVAKNTEAFF	TGCGCCAGCAGCTTGGTGGCCAAGAACACTGAAGCTTTCTTT
.	.	TRBV15	TRBJ1-2	CATSREARGNYGYTF	TGTGCCACCAGCAGAGAGGCCAGGGGCAACTATGGCTACACCTTC
.	TRBD2	TRBV6-1	TRBJ2-3	CASLADTDTQYF	TGTGCCAGTCTAGCGGACACAGATACGCAGTATTTT
.	TRBD1	TRBV29-1	TRBJ1-6	CSAGTGDNSPLHF	TGCAGCGCCGGGACAGGAGATAATTCACCCCTCCACTTT
once	.	TRBV5-8	TRBJ2-1	CASSLLRGNEQFF	TGTGCCAGCAGCTTGCTTAGGGGGAATGAGCAGTTCTTC
.	TRBD2	TRBV7-3	TRBJ2-2	CASSRLLPSGGRNTGELFF	TGTGCCAGCAGCCGACTACTTCCTAGCGGGGGAAGGAACACCGGGGAGCTGTTTTTT
.	TRBD1	TRBV30	TRBJ2-1	CAWRKSGGNEQFF	TGTGCCTGGAGAAAGTCAGGGGGAAATGAGCAGTTCTTC
.	TRBD1	TRBV11-3	TRBJ2-3	CASSYRGHSTDTQYF	TGTGCCAGCAGCTACAGGGGACATAGCACAGATACGCAGTATTTT
.	.	TRBV7-2	TRBJ2-7	CASSLGMTYEQYF	TGTGCCAGCAGCTTAGGGATGACCTACGAGCAGTACTTC
.	.	TRBV28	TRBJ2-7	CASSFRPRGSYEQYF	TGTGCCAGCAGTTTCCGCCCAAGAGGGTCCTACGAGCAGTACTTC
.	.	TRBV10-3	TRBJ1-2	CAISGRALGRADYGYTF	TGTGCCATCAGTGGTCGGGCCCTAGGCCGGGCGGACTATGGCTACACCTTC
.	.	TRBV5-1	TRBJ1-3	CASSLGHGLSGNTIYF	TGCGCCAGCAGCTTGGGACACGGCCTCTCTGGAAACACCATATATTTT
.	.	TRBV30	TRBJ2-5	CAWSRLREQTQYF	TGTGCCTGGTCCCGACTTAGGGAACAGACCCAGTACTTC
once	TRBD2	TRBV9	TRBJ2-7	CASSVGEGFSYEQYF	TGTGCCAGCAGCGTAGGGGAGGGGTTCTCCTACGAGCAGTACTTC
.	.	TRBV6-5	TRBJ2-3	CASRTAGHTQYF	TGTGCCAGCAGGACAGCGGGCCATACGCAGTATTTT
.	.	TRBV6-1	TRBJ2-2	CASSEWGGRGGTGELFF	TGTGCCAGCAGTGAATGGGGGGGCAGGGGTGGAACCGGGGAGCTGTTTTTT
.	.	TRBV20-1	TRBJ1-3	CSAPSGNTIYF	TGCAGTGCGCCCTCTGGAAACACCATATATTTT
.	.	TRBV7-2	TRBJ2-7	CASSVSVSYEQYF	TGTGCCAGCAGCGTTAGCGTCTCCTACGAGCAGTACTTC
.	TRBD1	TRBV19	TRBJ1-6	CASSIDWTGDSPLHF	TGTGCCAGTAGTATAGATTGGACAGGGGATTCACCCCTCCACTTT
.	TRBD1	TRBV28	TRBJ1-5	CASSSTGTGITPNQPQHF	TGTGCCAGCAGTTCCACCGGGACAGGGATCACCCCCAATCAGCCCCAGCATTTT
.	TRBD1	TRBV5-4	TRBJ1-1	CASSPYDRERTEAFF	TGTGCCAGCAGCCCCTACGACAGGGAGAGGACTGAAGCTTTCTTT
.	TRBD2	TRBV7-8	TRBJ2-1	CASSLRLLAGGGNEQFF	TGTGCCAGCAGTTTAAGATTACTAGCGGGGGGAGGTAATGAGCAGTTCTTC
.	TRBD1	TRBV28	TRBJ2-3	CASSSGQGFGTDTQYF	TGTGCCAGCAGCTCGGGACAGGGTTTTGGCACAGATACGCAGTATTTT
few	TRBD1	TRBV4-2	TRBJ1-6	CASSFRDRARNSPLHF	TGTGCCAGCAGCTTTCGAGACAGGGCGAGGAATTCACCCCTCCACTTT
few	.	TRBV6-4	TRBJ1-6	CASAAGYNSPLHF	TGTGCCAGCGCCGCAGGGTATAATTCACCCCTCCACTTT
.	TRBD1	TRBV10-3	TRBJ2-7	CAISDGQGRWGEQYF	TGTGCCATCAGCGACGGACAGGGGAGATGGGGCGAGCAGTACTTC
.	.	TRBV7-9	TRBJ1-3	CASSKDHGLGTIYF	TGTGCCAGCAGCAAGGACCACGGACTGGGCACCATATATTTT
.	.	TRBV6-1	TRBJ1-1	CASSDNGRMNTEAFF	TGTGCCAGCAGTGACAACGGCCGGATGAACACTGAAGCTTTCTTT
.	TRBD1	TRBV19	TRBJ2-7	CARGQEMSYEQYF	TGTGCCAGGGGACAGGAGATGTCCTACGAGCAGTACTTC
.	.	TRBV20-1	TRBJ1-1	CSTIGTEAFF	TGCAGCACAATAGGGACTGAAGCTTTCTTT
.	TRBD1	TRBV27	TRBJ1-3	CASSLGTGKNLAGNTIYF	TGTGCCAGCAGTTTAGGGACAGGGAAGAACTTGGCTGGAAACACCATATATTTT
.	.	TRBV19	TRBJ2-3	CASSPGAHTDTQYF	TGTGCCAGTAGTCCGGGGGCGCACACAGATACGCAGTATTTT
.	.	TRBV6-5	TRBJ1-4	CASSYNEKLFF	TGTGCCAGCAGTTATAATGAAAAACTGTTTTTT
.	.	TRBV4-3	TRBJ1-2	CASSQRHDIPYGYTF	TGCGCCAGCAGCCAACGACATGACATTCCCTATGGCTACACCTTC
.	TRBD1	TRBV9	TRBJ1-3	CASSVRDSSGNTIYF	TGTGCCAGCAGCGTCCGGGACAGCTCTGGAAACACCATATATTTT
.	TRBD1	TRBV29-1	TRBJ1-3	CSVGIGGQGAGNTIYF	TGCAGCGTTGGAATTGGGGGACAGGGAGCTGGAAACACCATATATTTT
.	.	TRBV7-8	TRBJ1-2	CASSLATGRYTF	TGTGCCAGCAGCTTAGCCACGGGCCGCTACACCTTC
.	.	TRBV7-2	TRBJ2-2	CASSLGRGQSGELFF	TGTGCCAGCAGCTTAGGTCGGGGGCAAAGCGGGGAGCTGTTTTTT
.	TRBD1	TRBV28	TRBJ1-2	CASRGQLYTF	TGTGCCAGCAGGGGACAGCTATACACCTTC
.	.	TRBV10-3	TRBJ2-3	CAISESSRKTLDTQYF	TGTGCCATCAGTGAGTCATCTAGGAAAACACTGGATACGCAGTATTTT
.	.	TRBV27	TRBJ1-3	CASSQSWTGSGNTIYF	TGTGCCAGCAGTCAATCCTGGACTGGCTCTGGAAACACCATATATTTT
.	.	TRBV4-1	TRBJ2-1	CASSQDFGPFPGDPSYEQFF	TGCGCCAGCAGCCAAGATTTTGGCCCGTTCCCCGGAGATCCTTCGTATGAGCAGTTCTTC
once	TRBD1	TRBV7-8	TRBJ1-5	CASSSSQGAGNQPQHF	TGTGCCAGCAGCTCCTCCCAGGGGGCGGGCAATCAGCCCCAGCATTTT
.	.	TRBV19	TRBJ2-7	CASSISERSYEQYF	TGTGCCAGTAGTATATCAGAACGCTCCTACGAGCAGTACTTC
once	.	TRBV5-6	TRBJ2-1	CASSLVTGIEQFF	TGTGCCAGCAGCTTGGTGACCGGGATTGAGCAGTTCTTC
once	.	TRBV5-4	TRBJ2-3	CASSLAGADFTDTQYF	TGTGCCAGCAGCTTGGCCGGGGCAGATTTCACAGATACGCAGTATTTT